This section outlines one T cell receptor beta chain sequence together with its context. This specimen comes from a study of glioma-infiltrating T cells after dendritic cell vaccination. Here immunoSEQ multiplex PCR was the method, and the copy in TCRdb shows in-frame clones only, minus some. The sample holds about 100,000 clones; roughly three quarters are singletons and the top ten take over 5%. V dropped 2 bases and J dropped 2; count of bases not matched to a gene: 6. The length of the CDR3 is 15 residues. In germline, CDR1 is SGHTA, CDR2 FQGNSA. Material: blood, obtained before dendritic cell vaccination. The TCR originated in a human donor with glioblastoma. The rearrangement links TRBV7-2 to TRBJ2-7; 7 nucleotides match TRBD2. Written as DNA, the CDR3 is TGTGCCAGCAGCTTATGGATGGGGGGGGCCTACGAGCAGTACTTC. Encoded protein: CASSLWMGGAYEQYF.